This T cell receptor (beta chain) stems from a study of blood T cell repertoires in COVID-19. Study-wide context: Sites across the United States, Italy and Spain contributed samples from acute and convalescent COVID-19. In each case, the material was cDNA or gDNA derived from T cells, B-cell-depleted T cells, or PBMCs.

J was trimmed by 2 bases and V by 2 bases; bases with no gene match: 11. The CDR3 contains 17 residues. Germline-derived CDR1 and CDR2 are MNHEY and SMNVEV (reference sequence). Enrollees, about 18 to 90 years old, lived in approximately 25 US areas. Within the 2 weeks before study entry, each person in the exposed group met a COVID-19 case. Libraries were prepared by immunoSEQ multiplex PCR; TCRdb keeps only in-frame clonotypes and omits some of them. Here the sample spans a few hundred thousand clones, around nine tenths being singletons. This rearrangement joins TRBV27 to TRBJ1-1; TRBD1 aligns across 7 bases. The sequence was obtained from a woman aged 30 to 39 who had been exposed to COVID-19. Specimen: PBMCs or T cells enriched from blood (not recorded which). CDR3 loop: CASSLIGLGQLNTEAFF. The CDR3 DNA sequence: TGTGCCAGCAGTTTAATCGGTTTGGGACAGTTAAACACTGAAGCTTTCTTT.